This T cell receptor beta chain was found in a study of PD-1 blockade in classical Hodgkin lymphoma. This sample's time point: newly diagnosed, previously untreated cHL patient sample. Purification of CD4+ T cells from thawed PBMCs was achieved by magnetic negative selection. Serving as comparison were PBMCs from newly diagnosed, untreated classical Hodgkin lymphoma, which were sequenced alongside the relapsed/refractory trial patients. TCRdb keeps only in-frame clones here, not all; method: immunoSEQ multiplex PCR. The table lists around 16,000 clones, roughly 84% of them singletons. Note on this clone: Antigen unknown.

Study-wide points: Underlying causes for the observed repertoire differences were not defined, possibly disease activity or prior therapy.

Trimming cost V 4 bases and J 2 bases, with 11 bases left between them. Germline values: CDR1 ENHRY, CDR2 SYGVKD. The CDR3 runs to 14 residues. The clonotype originates from a human donor with classical Hodgkin lymphoma. Material: CD4+ T cells from blood. The chain combines TRBV10-3 with TRBJ1-1; D remains ambiguous. In DNA form, the CDR3 reads TGTGCCATCAGTGGAGCCGGACTCAACACTGAAGCTTTCTTT. This sequence encodes CAISGAGLNTEAFF.